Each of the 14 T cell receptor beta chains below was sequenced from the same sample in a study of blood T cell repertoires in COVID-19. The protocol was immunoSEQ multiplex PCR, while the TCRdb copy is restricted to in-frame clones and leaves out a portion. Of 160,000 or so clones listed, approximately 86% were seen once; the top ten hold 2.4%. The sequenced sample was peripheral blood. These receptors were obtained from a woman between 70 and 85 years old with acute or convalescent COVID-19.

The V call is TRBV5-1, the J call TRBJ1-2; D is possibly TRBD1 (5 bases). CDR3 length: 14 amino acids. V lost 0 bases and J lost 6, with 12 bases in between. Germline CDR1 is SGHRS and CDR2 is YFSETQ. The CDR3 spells CASSLARGNHGYTF. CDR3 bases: TGCGCCAGCAGCTTGGCACGGGGGAACCATGGCTACACCTTC.

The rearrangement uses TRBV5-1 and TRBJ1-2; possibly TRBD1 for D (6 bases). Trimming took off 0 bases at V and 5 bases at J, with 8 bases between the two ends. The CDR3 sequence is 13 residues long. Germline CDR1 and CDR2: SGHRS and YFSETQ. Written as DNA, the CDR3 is TGCGCCAGCAGCTTGGAGACAGGATATGGCTACACCTTC. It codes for CASSLETGYGYTF.

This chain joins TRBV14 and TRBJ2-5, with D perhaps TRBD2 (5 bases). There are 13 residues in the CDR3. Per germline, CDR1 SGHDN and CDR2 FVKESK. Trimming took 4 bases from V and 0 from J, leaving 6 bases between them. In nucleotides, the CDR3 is TGTGCCAGCAGCCTCGGGAACCAAGAGACCCAGTACTTC. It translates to CASSLGNQETQYF.

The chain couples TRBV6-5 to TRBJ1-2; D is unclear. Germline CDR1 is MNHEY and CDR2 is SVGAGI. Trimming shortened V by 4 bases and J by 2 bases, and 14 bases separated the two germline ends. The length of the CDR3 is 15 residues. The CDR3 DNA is TGTGCCAGCAGTTCCCAGACACCAATCAACTATGGCTACACCTTC. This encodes CASSSQTPINYGYTF.

The CDR3 is CSVVRNERSSYEQYF. The CDR3 nucleotides read TGCAGCGTTGTCAGGAACGAAAGATCCTCCTACGAGCAGTACTTC. The chain recombines TRBV29-1 with TRBJ2-7; D ambiguous. With 4 bases removed from V and 0 bases from J, the gap between germline ends came to 16 bases. The CDR3 is made up of 15 amino acids. Germline CDR1 and CDR2: SQVTM and ANQGSEA.

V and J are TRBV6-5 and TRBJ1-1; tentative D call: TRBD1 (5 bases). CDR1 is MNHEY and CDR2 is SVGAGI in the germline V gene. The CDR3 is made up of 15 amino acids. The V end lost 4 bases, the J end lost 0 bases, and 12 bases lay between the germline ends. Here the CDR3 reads CASSSQDRLNTEAFF. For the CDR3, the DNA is TGTGCCAGCAGTTCCCAAGACAGACTGAACACTGAAGCTTTCTTT.

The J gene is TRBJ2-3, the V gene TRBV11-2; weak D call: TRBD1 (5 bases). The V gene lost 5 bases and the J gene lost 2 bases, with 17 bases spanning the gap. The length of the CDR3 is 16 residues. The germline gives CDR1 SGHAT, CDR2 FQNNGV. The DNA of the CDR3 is TGTGCCAGCAGCCTTAGAGAGCTGACAGCCACAGATACGCAGTATTTT. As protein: CASSLRELTATDTQYF.

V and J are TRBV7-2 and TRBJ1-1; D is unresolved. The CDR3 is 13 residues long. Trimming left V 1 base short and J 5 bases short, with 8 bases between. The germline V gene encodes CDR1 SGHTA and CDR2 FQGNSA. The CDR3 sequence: CASSLGAGTEAFF. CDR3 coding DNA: TGTGCCAGCAGCTTAGGGGCCGGTACTGAAGCTTTCTTT.

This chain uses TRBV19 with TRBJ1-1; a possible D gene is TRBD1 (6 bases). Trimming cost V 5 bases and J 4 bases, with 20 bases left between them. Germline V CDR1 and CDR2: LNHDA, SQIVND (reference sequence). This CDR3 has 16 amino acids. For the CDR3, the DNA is TGTGCCAGTAGTTGGACAGTCGCCCTAGTGGGCACTGAAGCTTTCTTT. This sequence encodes CASSWTVALVGTEAFF.

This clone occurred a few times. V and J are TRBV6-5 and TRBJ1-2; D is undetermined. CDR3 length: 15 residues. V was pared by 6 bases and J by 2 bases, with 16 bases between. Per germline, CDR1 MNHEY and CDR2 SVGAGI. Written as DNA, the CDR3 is TGTGCCAGCAGACCCACTACGGCGCGGAACTATGGCTACACCTTC. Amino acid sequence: CASRPTTARNYGYTF.

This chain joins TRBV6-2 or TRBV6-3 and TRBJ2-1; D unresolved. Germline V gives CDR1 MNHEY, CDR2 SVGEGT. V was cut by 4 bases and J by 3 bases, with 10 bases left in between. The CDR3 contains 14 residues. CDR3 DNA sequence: TGTGCCAGCAGTTTCCTGGAGCACTACAATGAGCAGTTCTTC. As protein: CASSFLEHYNEQFF.

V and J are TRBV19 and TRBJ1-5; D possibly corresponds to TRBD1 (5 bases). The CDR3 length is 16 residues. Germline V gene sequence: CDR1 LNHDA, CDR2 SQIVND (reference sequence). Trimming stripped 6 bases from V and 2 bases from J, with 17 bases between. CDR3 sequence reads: CASRKGAKRGNQPQHF. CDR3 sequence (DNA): TGTGCCAGTAGGAAAGGGGCCAAAAGAGGCAATCAGCCCCAGCATTTT.

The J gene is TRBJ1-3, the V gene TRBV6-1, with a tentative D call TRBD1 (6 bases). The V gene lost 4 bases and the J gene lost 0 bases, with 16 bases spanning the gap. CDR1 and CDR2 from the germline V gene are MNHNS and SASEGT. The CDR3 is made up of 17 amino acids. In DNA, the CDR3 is TGTGCCAGCAGTGCAACACAGGGCGAAGTCTCTGGAAACACCATATATTTT. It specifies CASSATQGEVSGNTIYF.

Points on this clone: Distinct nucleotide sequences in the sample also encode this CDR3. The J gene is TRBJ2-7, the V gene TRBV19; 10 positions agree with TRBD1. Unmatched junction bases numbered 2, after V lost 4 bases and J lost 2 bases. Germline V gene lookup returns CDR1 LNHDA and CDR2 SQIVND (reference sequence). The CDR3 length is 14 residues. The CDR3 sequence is CASSRTGGPYEQYF. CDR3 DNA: TGTGCCAGTAGTAGGACAGGGGGTCCCTACGAGCAGTACTTC.